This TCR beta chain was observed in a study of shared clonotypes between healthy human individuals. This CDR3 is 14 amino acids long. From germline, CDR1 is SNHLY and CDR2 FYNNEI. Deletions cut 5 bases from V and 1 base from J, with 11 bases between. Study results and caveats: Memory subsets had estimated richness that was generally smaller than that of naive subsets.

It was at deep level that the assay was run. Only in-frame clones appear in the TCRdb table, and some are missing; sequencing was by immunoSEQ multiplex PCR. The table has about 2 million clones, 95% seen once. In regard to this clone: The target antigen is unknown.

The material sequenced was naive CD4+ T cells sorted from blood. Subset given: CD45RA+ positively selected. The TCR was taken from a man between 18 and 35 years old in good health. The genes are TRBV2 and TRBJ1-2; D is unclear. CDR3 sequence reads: CASSSTEVNYGYTF. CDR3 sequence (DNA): TGTGCCAGCAGTTCAACGGAGGTTAACTATGGCTACACCTTC.